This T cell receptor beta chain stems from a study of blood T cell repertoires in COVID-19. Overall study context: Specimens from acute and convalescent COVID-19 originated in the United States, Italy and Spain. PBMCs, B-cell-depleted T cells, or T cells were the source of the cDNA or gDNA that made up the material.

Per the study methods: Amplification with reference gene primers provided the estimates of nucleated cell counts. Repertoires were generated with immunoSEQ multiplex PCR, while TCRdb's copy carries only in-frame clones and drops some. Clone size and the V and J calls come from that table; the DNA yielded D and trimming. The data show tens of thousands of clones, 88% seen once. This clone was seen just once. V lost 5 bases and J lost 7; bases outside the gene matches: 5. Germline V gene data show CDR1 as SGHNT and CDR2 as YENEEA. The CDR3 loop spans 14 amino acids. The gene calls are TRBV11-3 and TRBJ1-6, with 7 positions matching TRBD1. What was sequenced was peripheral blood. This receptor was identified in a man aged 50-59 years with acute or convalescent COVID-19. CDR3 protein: CASSRGTANSPLHF. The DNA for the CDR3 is TGTGCCAGCAGCCGGGGGACAGCCAATTCACCCCTCCACTTT.